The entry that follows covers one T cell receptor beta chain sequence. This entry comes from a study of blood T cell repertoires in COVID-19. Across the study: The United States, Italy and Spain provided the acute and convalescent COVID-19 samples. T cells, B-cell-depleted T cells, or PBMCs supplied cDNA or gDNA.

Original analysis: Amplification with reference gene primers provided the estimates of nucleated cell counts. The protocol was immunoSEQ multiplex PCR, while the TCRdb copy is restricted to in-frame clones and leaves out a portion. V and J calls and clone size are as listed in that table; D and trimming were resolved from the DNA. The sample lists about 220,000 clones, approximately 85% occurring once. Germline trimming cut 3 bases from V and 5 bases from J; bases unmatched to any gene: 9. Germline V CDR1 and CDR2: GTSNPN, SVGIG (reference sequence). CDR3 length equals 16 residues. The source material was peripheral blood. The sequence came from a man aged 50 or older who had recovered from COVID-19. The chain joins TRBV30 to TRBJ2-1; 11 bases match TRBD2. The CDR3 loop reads CAWRLAGVPGNNEQFF. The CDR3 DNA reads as TGTGCCTGGAGACTAGCGGGAGTTCCTGGAAACAATGAGCAGTTCTTC.